The 5 T cell receptor beta chains given below trace back to one sample, sequenced in a study of cytomegalovirus exposure and HLA in healthy donors. The study ran its PCR with 60 Vbeta and 13 Jbeta primers. Method: immunoSEQ multiplex PCR; TCRdb's copy keeps in-frame clones and lacks some. Of approximately 130,000 clones in the sample, roughly 9.6% were seen once. Sequenced material: PBMCs. The receptor set was obtained from a woman in her thirties or forties in good health and CMV-seropositive.

In this sample, this clone turned up a few times. V is TRBV19 and J is TRBJ1-2, with D unresolved. CDR1 is LNHDA, CDR2 SQIVND, per germline (reference sequence). The CDR3 is 13 amino acids. V shed 2 bases and J shed 0 bases, with 4 bases lying between them. CDR3 nucleotides: TGTGCCAGTAGTATATCAGCTAACTATGGCTACACCTTC. It specifies CASSISANYGYTF.

The J gene is TRBJ2-1, the V gene TRBV2; 7 bases are a match to TRBD2. In germline, CDR1 is SNHLY, CDR2 FYNNEI. CDR3 length: 12 residues. The junction had 12 bases not matched to a gene; V was cut back by 8 bases and J by 14 bases. CDR3 nucleotides: TGTGCCAGCGGGGGGGAGGCGGGGAGGGAGTTCTTC. This codes for CASGGEAGREFF.

This clone showed up just a few times. This rearrangement joins TRBV10-3 to TRBJ2-7; no reliable D call. The CDR3 is 13 residues long. V dropped 3 bases and J dropped 2 bases, with 8 bases sitting between them. The germline CDR1 and CDR2 sequences are ENHRY and SYGVKD. The CDR3 sequence is CAISEALTYEQYF. For the CDR3, the DNA is TGTGCCATCAGTGAAGCCCTGACCTACGAGCAGTACTTC.

The V and J genes are TRBV6-5 and TRBJ2-2; D is perhaps TRBD1 (6 bases). V was clipped by 4 bases and J by 0 bases, with 9 bases between them. The CDR3 loop spans 15 amino acids. CDR1 is MNHEY, CDR2 SVGAGI, per germline. The CDR3 DNA reads TGTGCCAGCAGTTTAGGGGGATCGAACACCGGGGAGCTGTTTTTT. Amino acid sequence: CASSLGGSNTGELFF.

In its sample, this clone was seen a few times. The genes are TRBV6-5 and TRBJ1-6; 9 nucleotides agree with TRBD1. The junction had 6 bases not matched to a gene; V was cut back by 6 bases and J by 9 bases. The CDR3 sequence is 14 residues long. The germline gives CDR1 MNHEY, CDR2 SVGAGI. CDR3 sequence reads: CASRTTGGISPLHF. The CDR3 region has the DNA TGTGCCAGCAGGACCACAGGGGGCATTTCACCCCTCCACTTT.